A selection of T cell receptor beta chains follows, all from one sample in a study of cytomegalovirus exposure and HLA in healthy donors. Assay used: immunoSEQ multiplex PCR; TCRdb lists only in-frame clones, some missing. Of 100,000 to 150,000 clones listed, approximately 82% are singletons. The sequenced material came from PBMCs. The receptor source for this set is a female donor in good health and CMV-seronegative. Both conserved end residues are part of each CDR3. Fields, in order: J gene, V gene, D gene, clone size, CDR3 protein, CDR3 DNA. A D gene is named only where the DNA matches it firmly. Clone size, where shown, is once, few, many, or a class for clones that have expanded.

TRBJ2-1,TRBV6-6,.,.,CASSLLNNEQFF,TGTGCCAGCTCGCTACTCAACAATGAGCAGTTCTTC
TRBJ2-7,TRBV2,TRBD2,.,CASSQFSGGEQYF,TGTGCCAGCAGTCAGTTTAGCGGGGGGGAGCAGTACTTC
TRBJ2-5,TRBV6-1,TRBD1,.,CASSVDRRETQYF,TGTGCCAGCAGTGTGGACAGGAGGGAGACCCAGTACTTC
TRBJ2-5,TRBV6-6,TRBD1,.,CASSSPRGPQETQYF,TGTGCCAGCAGTTCACCCAGGGGGCCTCAAGAGACCCAGTACTTC
TRBJ1-3,TRBV27,.,.,CASSFPGGLGNTIYF,TGTGCCAGCAGTTTCCCCGGGGGACTTGGAAACACCATATATTTT
TRBJ2-1,TRBV14,.,.,CASSRVGLNNEQFF,TGTGCCAGCAGCCGAGTAGGACTCAACAATGAGCAGTTCTTC
TRBJ2-5,TRBV29-1,TRBD1,.,CSVGQVGETQYF,TGCAGCGTGGGACAGGTGGGGGAGACCCAGTACTTC
TRBJ2-7,TRBV27,TRBD1,.,CASWDRGSYEQYF,TGTGCCAGCTGGGACAGGGGCTCCTACGAGCAGTACTTC
TRBJ2-1,TRBV9,TRBD1,few,CASSVGQGPFAEQFF,TGTGCCAGCAGCGTGGGACAGGGGCCTTTTGCTGAGCAGTTCTTC
TRBJ1-2,TRBV7-2,TRBD1,.,CASSMGQVEGYTF,TGTGCCAGCAGCATGGGACAGGTGGAGGGCTACACCTTC
TRBJ1-5,TRBV27,TRBD1,.,CASSSGQGTYQPQHF,TGTGCCAGCAGTTCCGGACAGGGAACGTATCAGCCCCAGCATTTT
TRBJ2-7,TRBV27,TRBD1,.,CASSDREATAEQYF,TGTGCCAGCAGTGACAGGGAAGCGACTGCGGAGCAGTACTTC
TRBJ2-7,TRBV19,TRBD2,.,CASSTGLAGFSYEQYF,TGTGCCAGTAGTACCGGGCTAGCGGGCTTCTCCTACGAGCAGTACTTC
TRBJ1-4,TRBV19,.,.,CASSITRRPTNEKLFF,TGTGCCAGTAGTATCACGAGGCGGCCTACTAATGAAAAACTGTTTTTT
TRBJ2-1,TRBV2,.,.,CASSSTLSSYNEQFF,TGTGCCAGCAGTAGCACCTTAAGCTCCTACAATGAGCAGTTCTTC
TRBJ1-3,TRBV6-5,.,.,CASSYSGGGNTIYF,TGTGCCAGCAGTTACTCGGGGGGGGGAAACACCATATATTTT
TRBJ2-2,TRBV11-2,.,.,CASSRDFTGELFF,TGTGCCAGCAGCCGGGACTTCACCGGGGAGCTGTTTTTT
TRBJ2-7,TRBV6-1,.,.,CASSDQLSYEQYF,TGTGCCAGCAGTGACCAATTGTCCTACGAGCAGTACTTC
TRBJ2-1,TRBV18,TRBD2,.,CASSQQAGAAYNEQFF,TGTGCCAGCTCACAACAGGCGGGAGCCGCCTACAATGAGCAGTTCTTC
TRBJ1-4,TRBV11-2,.,few,CASSLAPGGWRDEKLFF,TGTGCCAGCAGCTTAGCCCCGGGAGGCTGGAGGGATGAAAAACTGTTTTTT
TRBJ2-7,TRBV28,TRBD2,.,CASSFFGRNNRFEQYF,TGTGCCAGCAGTTTCTTCGGGAGGAACAACCGGTTCGAGCAGTACTTC
TRBJ2-7,TRBV6-5,TRBD1,.,CASSFRDRAPSYEQYF,TGTGCCAGCAGTTTTCGGGACAGGGCCCCCTCTTACGAGCAGTACTTC
TRBJ1-2,TRBV5-5,.,few,CASSPGQNYGYTF,TGTGCCAGCAGCCCTGGACAGAACTATGGCTACACCTTC
TRBJ2-7,TRBV19,.,.,CASSTEGLSYEQYF,TGTGCCAGTAGTACTGAAGGACTCTCCTACGAGCAGTACTTC
TRBJ2-5,TRBV5-1,.,.,CASSLGTFQETQYF,TGCGCCAGCAGCTTGGGCACATTCCAAGAGACCCAGTACTTC
TRBJ1-1,TRBV5-5,.,.,CASSPGRGPGAFF,TGTGCCAGCAGCCCGGGCAGGGGTCCTGGAGCTTTCTTT
TRBJ2-7,TRBV7-8,TRBD2,.,CASSLRASGSYEQYF,TGTGCCAGCAGCTTAAGGGCTAGCGGGTCCTACGAGCAGTACTTC
TRBJ2-7,TRBV5-5,.,few,CASSSQVSSYEQYF,TGTGCCAGCAGCTCACAGGTGAGCTCCTACGAGCAGTACTTC
TRBJ1-4,TRBV27,.,.,CASSSRGRGGEKLFF,TGTGCCAGCAGTTCACGGGGTAGGGGAGGTGAAAAACTGTTTTTT
TRBJ2-1,TRBV4-2,.,.,CASSQGDIIPTEQFF,TGTGCCAGCAGCCAAGGGGACATCATCCCAACTGAGCAGTTCTTC
TRBJ1-2,TRBV11-2,.,.,CASSPRSYGYTF,TGTGCCAGCAGCCCCAGGTCCTATGGCTACACCTTC
TRBJ1-1,TRBV27,.,.,CASRFGGGIEAFF,TGTGCCAGCAGGTTCGGCGGGGGCATAGAAGCTTTCTTT
TRBJ1-1,TRBV28,TRBD1,.,CASSTRDSRNTEAFF,TGTGCCAGCAGTACAAGGGACAGTAGGAACACTGAAGCTTTCTTT
TRBJ2-6,TRBV6-5,.,.,CASAYPGSGANVLTF,TGTGCCAGCGCGTACCCGGGGTCAGGGGCCAACGTCCTGACTTTC
TRBJ2-1,TRBV4-2,TRBD1,.,CASSQDRDRGLNEQFF,TGTGCCAGCAGCCAAGACCGGGACAGGGGCCTCAATGAGCAGTTCTTC
TRBJ2-1,TRBV18,TRBD1,.,CASSSGGQTYNEQFF,TGTGCCAGCTCATCAGGGGGACAGACCTACAATGAGCAGTTCTTC
TRBJ2-1,TRBV28,.,.,CASNLGSSYNEQFF,TGTGCCAGCAATCTGGGCTCCTCCTACAATGAGCAGTTCTTC
TRBJ2-3,TRBV2,.,few,CASSPLRGDTQYF,TGTGCCAGCAGTCCCCTACGCGGAGATACGCAGTATTTT
TRBJ2-7,TRBV6-1,.,.,CASSEKRLLQYF,TGTGCCAGCAGTGAAAAGCGGCTACTACAGTACTTC
TRBJ2-5,TRBV29-1,.,few,CSVGSYQETQYF,TGCAGCGTTGGGAGCTACCAAGAGACCCAGTACTTC
TRBJ2-1,TRBV9,TRBD2,.,CASSAGESRREQFF,TGTGCCAGCAGTGCGGGGGAATCTCGGAGGGAGCAGTTCTTC
TRBJ1-2,TRBV5-6,.,.,CASSKVSLAVNYGYTF,TGTGCCAGCAGCAAAGTTAGCTTGGCGGTTAACTATGGCTACACCTTC
TRBJ2-5,TRBV7-9,.,.,CSSSPGEASPTQYF,TGTTCCAGCAGCCCCGGGGAAGCTAGTCCGACCCAGTACTTC
TRBJ1-4,TRBV15,.,.,CATSGAPGSNEKLFF,TGTGCCACCAGCGGAGCTCCGGGATCTAATGAAAAACTGTTTTTT
TRBJ1-2,TRBV6-1,.,.,CASSEIRANYGYTF,TGTGCCAGCAGTGAGATCCGGGCTAACTATGGCTACACCTTC
TRBJ2-1,TRBV5-4,TRBD2,.,CASSRGGSSYNEQFF,TGTGCCAGCAGCCGGGGGGGTAGCTCCTACAATGAGCAGTTCTTC
TRBJ1-5,TRBV5-6,.,few,CASSLSVTGNQPQHF,TGTGCCAGCAGCTTGTCGGTTACGGGCAATCAGCCCCAGCATTTT
TRBJ2-3,TRBV18,TRBD1,.,CASSPDRAADTQYF,TGTGCCAGCTCACCCGACAGGGCGGCAGATACGCAGTATTTT
TRBJ2-2,TRBV5-4,TRBD2,.,CASSFRGGAFSGELFF,TGTGCCAGCAGTTTTCGGGGGGGCGCTTTTTCCGGGGAGCTGTTTTTT
TRBJ1-4,TRBV9,.,.,CASSVGQGREKLFF,TGTGCCAGCAGCGTAGGGCAGGGGCGCGAAAAACTGTTTTTT
TRBJ1-1,TRBV11-2,TRBD1,.,CASSFTATGSEAFF,TGTGCCAGCAGCTTTACCGCGACAGGGTCTGAAGCTTTCTTT